The 15 T cell receptor beta chains below all came from one sample that was sequenced in a study of shared clonotypes between healthy human individuals. Clones were read by immunoSEQ multiplex PCR, and TCRdb kept only the in-frame ones, dropping some. The table has 650,000 to 700,000 clones, about 92% seen once. The sequencing input was memory CD8+ T cells from PBMCs. The subset: CD45RO+ cells pooled with CCR7-negative TemRA cells. These TCRs come from a man younger than 35 in good health. Some clones in this sample may be carry-over from other donors' samples.

This sequence joins TRBV30 and TRBJ2-7, with D unresolved. The CDR3 runs to 15 residues. V shed 2 bases and J shed 2 bases, with 16 bases lying between them. CDR1 and CDR2 from the germline V gene are GTSNPN and SVGIG (reference sequence). CDR3 in amino acids: CAWSSVRAATYEQYF. CDR3 DNA sequence: TGTGCCTGGAGTTCGGTCCGGGCCGCGACCTACGAGCAGTACTTC.

The CDR3 nucleotides read TGTGCCAGCAGCTGGATTCTTCTAGCGGGAGATGGGGACAATGAGCAGTTCTTC. This encodes CASSWILLAGDGDNEQFF. The chain joins TRBV7-2 to TRBJ2-1, with 10 bases aligning to TRBD2. CDR1 and CDR2 from the germline V gene are SGHTA and FQGNSA. The CDR3 is 18 amino acids. V shed 4 bases, J shed 5 bases, and the junction held 14 bases outside the gene matches.

The chain combines TRBV9 with TRBJ2-5; no clear D gene. The CDR3 is 14 amino acids. Deletions cut 4 bases from V and 3 bases from J, with 13 bases between. Germline V gene sequence: CDR1 SGDLS, CDR2 YYNGEE. CDR3 residues: CASSPRFSEETQYF. CDR3 DNA: TGTGCCAGCAGCCCCCGTTTCTCTGAAGAGACCCAGTACTTC.

The sample holds one count of this clone. J is TRBJ1-2 and V is TRBV27; D unresolved. The V and J ends lost 6 bases and 4 bases respectively, with 12 bases between them. Germline V gene sequence: CDR1 MNHEY, CDR2 SMNVEV (reference sequence). There are 13 residues in the CDR3. The CDR3 reads CASSPTIFYGYTF. CDR3 coding DNA: TGTGCCAGCAGCCCTACTATCTTCTATGGCTACACCTTC.

This chain's CDR3 is CASIIGLAGGPGNEQFF. In nucleotides, the CDR3 is TGTGCCAGTATAATCGGACTAGCGGGAGGGCCGGGCAATGAGCAGTTCTTC. The chain has TRBV19 and TRBJ2-1, with TRBD2 matching over 15 bases. Unmatched junction bases numbered 10, after V lost 7 bases and J lost 6 bases. CDR3 length: 17 residues. Germline V lookup: CDR1 LNHDA, CDR2 SQIVND (reference sequence).

The J gene is TRBJ2-5, the V gene TRBV11-3; 8 nucleotides agree with TRBD1. V lost 5 bases, J lost 1 base, and 6 bases stayed unmatched. Germline CDR1 is SGHNT and CDR2 is YENEEA. The CDR3 is 15 amino acids. CDR3 region: CASSPPRGPQETQYF. CDR3 coding DNA: TGTGCCAGCAGCCCCCCCAGGGGGCCCCAAGAGACCCAGTACTTC.

The chain employs TRBV4-1 and TRBJ2-1; 8 bases fit TRBD1. CDR1 MGHRA and CDR2 YSYEKL come from the germline V gene. This CDR3 is built from 16 residues. The trim removed 3 bases at V and 8 bases at J, leaving 12 bases unmatched. Here the CDR3 reads CASSQETGDAIYEQFF. The CDR3 DNA reads as TGCGCCAGCAGCCAGGAGACAGGGGACGCTATATATGAGCAGTTCTTC.

The V call is TRBV28, the J call TRBJ2-7; 10 nucleotides align to TRBD1. CDR3 length: 15 amino acids. Looked up from germline, CDR1 is MDHEN and CDR2 is SYDVKM. J was trimmed by 3 bases and V by 4 bases; bases with no gene match: 6. CDR3 coding DNA: TGTGCCAGCAGTTGGACCGGGACAGGGGACTACGAGCAGTACTTC. Its protein product is CASSWTGTGDYEQYF.

This sequence joins TRBV28 and TRBJ2-7; no reliable D call. This CDR3 is 13 amino acids long. The V gene lost 3 bases and the J gene lost 3 bases, with 9 bases spanning the gap. The germline V gene has CDR1 MDHEN and CDR2 SYDVKM. The CDR3 reads CASSFGSGYEQYF. Here the CDR3 DNA reads TGTGCCAGCAGTTTTGGCTCGGGCTACGAGCAGTACTTC.

V and J are TRBV11-2 and TRBJ1-1; D not certain. The CDR3 runs to 10 residues. The germline gives CDR1 SGHAT, CDR2 FQNNGV. Trimming removed 5 bases from V and 8 bases from J, with 6 bases in between. In nucleotides, the CDR3 is TGTGCCAGCAGCGATTGGGAAGCTTTCTTT. Translation: CASSDWEAFF.

The chain is built from TRBV19 and TRBJ1-5; D is ambiguous. CDR1 and CDR2 (germline): LNHDA, SQIVND (reference sequence). This CDR3 comprises 12 residues. V was clipped by 3 bases and J by 8 bases, with 8 bases between them. In nucleotides, the CDR3 is TGTGCCAGTAGTATCATCGGTGAGCCCCAGCATTTT. Translated: CASSIIGEPQHF. Variable domain in full (rest from reference TRBV19 and TRBJ1-5): DGGITQSPKYLFRKEGQNVTLSCEQNLNHDAMYWYRQDPGQGLRLIYYSQIVNDFQKGDIAEGYSVSREKKESFPLTVTSAQKNPTAFYLCASSIIGEPQHFGDGTRLSIL.

The J gene is TRBJ2-1, the V gene TRBV19; D uncertain. The CDR3 is 13 residues long. V lost 9 bases to trimming and J lost 4 bases, with 13 bases between them. The germline gives CDR1 LNHDA, CDR2 SQIVND (reference sequence). The CDR3 region is CASANGEYNEQFF. CDR3 DNA sequence: TGTGCCAGCGCTAATGGGGAATACAATGAGCAGTTCTTC.

The rearrangement uses TRBV28 and TRBJ2-1; D possibly corresponds to TRBD1 (6 bases). This CDR3 contains 15 residues. The germline V gene has CDR1 MDHEN and CDR2 SYDVKM. With 3 bases removed from V and 1 base from J, the gap between germline ends came to 10 bases. DNA for the CDR3: TGTGCCAGCAGTTTGGGGACACCTTCCTACAATGAGCAGTTCTTC. Its protein product is CASSLGTPSYNEQFF.

This chain connects TRBV28 to TRBJ1-1; D possibly corresponds to TRBD1 (5 bases). The germline gives CDR1 MDHEN, CDR2 SYDVKM. The V end was cut by 2 bases, the J end by 3 bases, with 13 bases between. The CDR3 runs to 15 residues. The CDR3 nucleotides are TGTGCCAGCAGTTTAGGGCCCGGGGGGGACACTGAAGCTTTCTTT. It specifies CASSLGPGGDTEAFF.

V is TRBV7-7 and J is TRBJ2-3; D is possibly TRBD2 (5 bases). The germline V and J ends were trimmed by 5 bases and 2 bases, with 8 bases remaining between them. CDR3 length: 13 amino acids. The germline CDR1 and CDR2 sequences are SSHAT and FNYEAQ (reference sequence). In nucleotides, the CDR3 is TGTGCCAGCAGCGAGCGGACCACAGATACGCAGTATTTT. Amino acids: CASSERTTDTQYF.